Detailed here is one T cell receptor (beta chain). As yet, its antigen is unknown. These data come from a study of shared clonotypes between healthy human individuals. This table comes from immunoSEQ multiplex PCR, and its TCRdb copy is limited to in-frame clones, with some not included. The sample has some 1 million clones; about 75% are singletons. Study-wide points: What naive subsets generally showed was a larger estimated richness than memory subsets showed.

This CDR3 comprises 16 residues. Germline V CDR1 and CDR2: MGHRA, YSYEKL. V was trimmed by 4 bases and J by 8 bases, leaving 21 bases between them. This sequence originates from a man younger than 35 in good health. The source material was memory CD4+ T cells sorted from blood. Described subset: CD45RA-negative fraction. J is TRBJ2-1 and V is TRBV4-1; D tentatively fits TRBD1 or TRBD2 (7 bases each). For the CDR3, the DNA is TGCGCCAGCAGCCCCCAGGGGGGGGGCCCTTGGGATGAGCAGTTCTTC. This encodes CASSPQGGGPWDEQFF.